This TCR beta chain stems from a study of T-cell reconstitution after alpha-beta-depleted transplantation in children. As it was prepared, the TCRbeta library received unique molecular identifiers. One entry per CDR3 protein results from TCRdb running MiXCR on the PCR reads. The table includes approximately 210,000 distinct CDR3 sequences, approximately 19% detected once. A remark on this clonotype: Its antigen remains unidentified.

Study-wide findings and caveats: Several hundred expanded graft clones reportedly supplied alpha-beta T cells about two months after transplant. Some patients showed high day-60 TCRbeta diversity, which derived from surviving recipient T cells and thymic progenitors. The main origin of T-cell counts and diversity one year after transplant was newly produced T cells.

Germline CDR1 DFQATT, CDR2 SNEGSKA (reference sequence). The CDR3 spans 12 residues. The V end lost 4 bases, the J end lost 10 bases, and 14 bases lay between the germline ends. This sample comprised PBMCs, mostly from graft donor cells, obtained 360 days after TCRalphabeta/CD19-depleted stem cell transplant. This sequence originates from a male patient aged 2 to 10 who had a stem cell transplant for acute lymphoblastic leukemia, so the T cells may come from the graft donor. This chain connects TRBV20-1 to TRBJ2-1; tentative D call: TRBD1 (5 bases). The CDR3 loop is CSATIPRGEQFF. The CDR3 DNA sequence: TGCAGTGCTACAATACCTAGGGGAGAGCAGTTCTTC.